These 20 T cell receptor beta chains originate from one sample sequenced in a study of radiotherapy plus CTLA-4 blockade in lung cancer. Using immunoSEQ multiplex PCR, the repertoire was profiled, and TCRdb retains in-frame clones only, with some absent. The sample includes 130,000 or so clones, about nine tenths of them seen just once. Source: peripheral blood, taken from a patient treated with radiotherapy plus ipilimumab. The origin of the receptors is a human donor with non-small cell lung cancer that progressed on radiotherapy plus ipilimumab.

V and J are TRBV19 and TRBJ1-5; 10 positions match TRBD1. This CDR3 comprises 14 residues. CDR1 is LNHDA and CDR2 is SQIVND in the germline V gene (reference sequence). Losses at the gene ends were 3 bases for V and 7 bases for J; bases not matched to a gene: 3. The CDR3: CASSIGTGAQPQHF. As DNA, the CDR3 is TGTGCCAGTAGTATTGGGACAGGGGCCCAGCCCCAGCATTTT.

This clone was seen only once. This chain uses TRBV5-1 with TRBJ1-2, with D uncertain. Trimming took off 1 base at V and 4 bases at J, with 14 bases between the two ends. The germline V gene has CDR1 SGHRS and CDR2 YFSETQ. The CDR3 sequence is 15 residues long. The CDR3 DNA is TGCGCCAGCAGCTTGCTCCCCGGCCCTCTCTATGGCTACACCTTC. As protein: CASSLLPGPLYGYTF. The variable domain in full, with the rest retrieved from reference TRBV5-1 and TRBJ1-2, is KAGVTQTPRYLIKTRGQQVTLSCSPISGHRSVSWYQQTPGQGLQFLFEYFSETQRNKGNFPGRFSGRQFSNSRSEMNVSTLELGDSALYLCASSLLPGPLYGYTFGSGTRLTVV.

The V and J genes are TRBV7-9 and TRBJ2-5; TRBD2 aligns across 8 bases. CDR1 and CDR2 (germline): SEHNR, FQNEAQ (reference sequence). V dropped 5 bases and J dropped 5; count of bases not matched to a gene: 7. This CDR3 contains 14 residues. Here the CDR3 reads CASSLVAGIETQYF. The CDR3 coding sequence is TGTGCCAGCAGCCTAGTAGCGGGAATCGAGACCCAGTACTTC.

Worth noting for this clone: In the same sample, other DNA sequences code for this CDR3. This sequence joins TRBV5-1 and TRBJ2-5, with no clear D. The germline V gene has CDR1 SGHRS and CDR2 YFSETQ. The V gene lost 0 bases and the J gene lost 3 bases, with 0 bases spanning the gap. The CDR3 spans 11 residues. CDR3 sequence: CASSLEETQYF. For the CDR3, the DNA is TGCGCCAGCAGCTTGGAAGAGACCCAGTACTTC. The full variable domain, its missing parts supplied by reference TRBV5-1 and TRBJ2-5, is KAGVTQTPRYLIKTRGQQVTLSCSPISGHRSVSWYQQTPGQGLQFLFEYFSETQRNKGNFPGRFSGRQFSNSRSEMNVSTLELGDSALYLCASSLEETQYFGPGTRLLVL.

The genes are TRBV5-1 and TRBJ2-7; D is perhaps TRBD1 (5 bases). Germline values: CDR1 SGHRS, CDR2 YFSETQ. This CDR3 comprises 14 residues. V gave up 4 bases and J gave up 3 bases, with 14 bases separating them. DNA for the CDR3: TGCGCCAGCAGCCAACAGGAAAATGACTACGAGCAGTACTTC. Its protein is CASSQQENDYEQYF.

This rearrangement joins TRBV11-2 to TRBJ1-1; D gene unclear. Looked up from germline, CDR1 is SGHAT and CDR2 is FQNNGV. This CDR3 region has 14 residues. The V end was cut by 4 bases, the J end by 4 bases, with 13 bases between. CDR3 DNA: TGTGCCAGCAGCTCCTTCAGATGGGCCACTGAAGCTTTCTTT. The encoded protein is CASSSFRWATEAFF.

This rearrangement joins TRBV11-2 to TRBJ2-2, with a weak D call TRBD1 (5 bases). CDR3 length: 17 amino acids. Trimming removed 1 base at V and 6 bases at J, with 18 bases between. Germline CDR1 and CDR2: SGHAT and FQNNGV. The chain's CDR3 is CASSLGGSLWIPGELFF. The CDR3 coding sequence is TGTGCCAGCAGCTTAGGGGGCTCTTTATGGATCCCCGGGGAGCTGTTTTTT.

This clone was seen a single time. The V gene is TRBV10-2, the J gene TRBJ2-5; D perhaps matches TRBD1 (6 bases). V was pared by 3 bases and J by 5 bases, with 13 bases between. The CDR3 is 14 amino acids. CDR1 and CDR2 (germline): WSHSY, SAAADI. The CDR3 spells CASSDLNQGETQYF. CDR3 sequence (DNA): TGCGCCAGCAGTGACCTCAATCAGGGGGAGACCCAGTACTTC.

The chain combines TRBV6-5 with TRBJ2-6; D might be TRBD2 (5 bases). The CDR3 totals 15 residues. V shed 4 bases and J shed 3 bases, with 10 bases lying between them. The germline V gene encodes CDR1 MNHEY and CDR2 SVGAGI. The CDR3 DNA reads as TGTGCCAGCAGTTTAGGAGGAGGTGGGGCCAACGTCCTGACTTTC. The encoded protein is CASSLGGGGANVLTF.

The rearrangement uses TRBV11-1 and TRBJ1-2, with 9 bases fitting TRBD1. The V gene end was trimmed by 4 bases and the J gene end by 8 bases; junction bases not matched to a gene: 14. This CDR3 has 16 residues. CDR1 and CDR2 (germline): SGHAT, FQDESV (reference sequence). CDR3 loop: CASSSTGQGSRRGYTF. DNA of the CDR3: TGTGCCAGCAGCTCAACGGGACAGGGTTCAAGGAGAGGCTACACCTTC.

The chain employs TRBV5-6 and TRBJ2-3, with a tentative D call TRBD1 (6 bases). V gave up 3 bases and J gave up 7 bases, with 18 bases separating them. In germline, CDR1 is SGHDT, CDR2 YYEEEE. This CDR3 region has 15 residues. The CDR3 DNA follows: TGTGCCAGCAGCTCCCAGGGGTCCGCCTTAAATACGCAGTATTTT. Translating gives CASSSQGSALNTQYF.

This clone has just one count. The chain employs TRBV6-5 and TRBJ1-2; D unresolved. Germline V gene sequence: CDR1 MNHEY, CDR2 SVGAGI. There are 13 residues in the CDR3. V dropped 6 bases and J dropped 4 bases, with 12 bases sitting between them. CDR3 nucleotides: TGTGCCAGCAGCCTCGCGGGAAGCTATGGCTACACCTTC. This translates into CASSLAGSYGYTF.

A word on this clone: This CDR3 is also generated by other DNA sequences in the sample. The chain is built from TRBV5-1 and TRBJ2-7, with TRBD2 identical over 14 bases. The CDR3 has 16 residues. Germline V gives CDR1 SGHRS, CDR2 YFSETQ. The V gene end was trimmed by 4 bases and the J gene end by 5 bases; junction bases not matched to a gene: 8. Here the CDR3 reads CASSQGLAGVTHEQYF. The CDR3 nucleotides read TGCGCCAGCAGCCAGGGACTAGCGGGAGTTACTCACGAGCAGTACTTC.

J is TRBJ2-2 and V is TRBV2; 8 nucleotides line up with TRBD2. Trimming took 6 bases from V and 1 from J; bases not matched to a gene: 4. Germline V gives CDR1 SNHLY, CDR2 FYNNEI. The CDR3 is made up of 15 amino acids. The CDR3 nucleotides are TGTGCCAGCAGGAGTAGCGGGAAGAACACCGGGGAGCTGTTTTTT. This codes for CASRSSGKNTGELFF.

The V and J genes are TRBV2 and TRBJ2-7, with 7 positions matching TRBD1. The germline gives CDR1 SNHLY, CDR2 FYNNEI. With V trimmed by 6 bases and J by 1 base, 6 bases remained unmatched. This CDR3 spans 14 amino acids. DNA of the CDR3: TGTGCCAGCAGCCCGACAGGGAAGTCCTACGAGCAGTACTTC. It codes for CASSPTGKSYEQYF.

The chain carries TRBV27 and TRBJ2-3; D possibly corresponds to TRBD1 (5 bases). Trimming took off 5 bases at V and 2 bases at J, with 11 bases between the two ends. The CDR3 covers 14 residues. The germline CDR1 and CDR2 sequences are MNHEY and SMNVEV (reference sequence). The CDR3: CASSRRQYTDTQYF. Written as DNA, the CDR3 is TGTGCCAGCAGTAGGCGACAGTACACAGATACGCAGTATTTT.

The chain is built from TRBV11-2 and TRBJ2-3, with a weak D call TRBD2 (5 bases). Germline V gene sequence: CDR1 SGHAT, CDR2 FQNNGV. V lost 0 bases and J 7 bases, leaving 17 bases between the germline ends. The CDR3 is 16 residues long. Here the CDR3 reads CASSLDRSGWSNTQYF. The CDR3 nucleotides read TGTGCCAGCAGCTTAGATCGCTCGGGATGGTCAAATACGCAGTATTTT. Using reference TRBV11-2 and TRBJ2-3 for the parts outside the CDR3, the full variable domain is EAGVAQSPRYKIIEKRQSVAFWCNPISGHATLYWYQQILGQGPKLLIQFQNNGVVDDSQLPKDRFSAERLKGVDSTLKIQPAKLEDSAVYLCASSLDRSGWSNTQYFGPGTRLTVL.

A note on this clone: Other DNA sequences of this sample code for an identical CDR3. This chain connects TRBV6-5 to TRBJ1-2, with 8 nucleotides matching TRBD1. V shed 4 bases, J shed 4 bases, and the junction held 5 bases outside the gene matches. The CDR3 totals 14 residues. Germline values: CDR1 MNHEY, CDR2 SVGAGI. The CDR3 DNA reads TGTGCCAGCAGTTGGGGGCAGGGGGCCTATGGCTACACCTTC. This sequence encodes CASSWGQGAYGYTF.

The genes are TRBV27 and TRBJ1-1, with TRBD1 as a possible D gene (5 bases). CDR1 is MNHEY, CDR2 SMNVEV, per germline (reference sequence). The length of the CDR3 is 12 residues. Trimming stripped 0 bases from V and 10 bases from J, with 9 bases between. The CDR3 sequence: CASSLSSGRAFF. CDR3 nucleotide sequence: TGTGCCAGCAGTTTATCGTCAGGGAGAGCTTTCTTT.

The V gene is TRBV5-1, the J gene TRBJ1-4; D not resolved. From germline, CDR1 is SGHRS and CDR2 YFSETQ. The V end was cut by 0 bases, the J end by 2 bases, with 8 bases between. The CDR3 extends over 15 amino acids. Written as DNA, the CDR3 is TGCGCCAGCAGCTTGGTTGGGCCCACTAATGAAAAACTGTTTTTT. Its protein product is CASSLVGPTNEKLFF.